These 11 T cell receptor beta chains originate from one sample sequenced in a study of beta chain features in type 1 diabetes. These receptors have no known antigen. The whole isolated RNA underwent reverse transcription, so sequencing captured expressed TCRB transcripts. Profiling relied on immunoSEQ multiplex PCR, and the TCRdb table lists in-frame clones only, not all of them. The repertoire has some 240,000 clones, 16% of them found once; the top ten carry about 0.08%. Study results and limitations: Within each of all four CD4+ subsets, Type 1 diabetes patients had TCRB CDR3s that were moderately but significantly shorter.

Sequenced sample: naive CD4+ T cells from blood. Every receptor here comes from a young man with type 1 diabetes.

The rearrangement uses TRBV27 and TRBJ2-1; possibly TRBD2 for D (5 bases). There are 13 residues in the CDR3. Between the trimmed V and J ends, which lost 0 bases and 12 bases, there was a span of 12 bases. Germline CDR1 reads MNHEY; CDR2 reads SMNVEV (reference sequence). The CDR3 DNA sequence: TGTGCCAGCAGTTTATCGGAAGCTAGCTCGCAGTTCTTC. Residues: CASSLSEASSQFF.

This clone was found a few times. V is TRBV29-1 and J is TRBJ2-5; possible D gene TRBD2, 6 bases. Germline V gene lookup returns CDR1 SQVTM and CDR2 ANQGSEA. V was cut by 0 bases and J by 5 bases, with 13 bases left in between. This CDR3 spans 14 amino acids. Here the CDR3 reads CSVEDTGGAETQYF. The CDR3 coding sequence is TGCAGCGTTGAAGATACAGGAGGGGCGGAGACCCAGTACTTC.

CDR3 region: CSVGRSYEQYF. The CDR3, as DNA: TGCAGCGTTGGACGGTCCTACGAGCAGTACTTC. This chain joins TRBV29-1 and TRBJ2-7; D ambiguous. Between the trimmed V and J ends, which lost 4 bases and 1 base, there was a span of 5 bases. CDR1 and CDR2 (germline): SQVTM, ANQGSEA. The CDR3 is 11 residues long.

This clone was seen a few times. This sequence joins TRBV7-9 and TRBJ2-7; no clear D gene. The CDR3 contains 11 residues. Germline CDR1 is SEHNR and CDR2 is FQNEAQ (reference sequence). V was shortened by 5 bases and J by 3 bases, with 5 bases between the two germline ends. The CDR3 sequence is CASSPVYEQYF. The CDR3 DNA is TGTGCCAGCAGCCCAGTCTACGAGCAGTACTTC.

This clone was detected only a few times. The CDR3 sequence: CASSSLAAHNYNEQFF. Written as DNA, the CDR3 is TGTGCCAGCAGTTCACTAGCGGCACATAATTACAATGAGCAGTTCTTC. The rearrangement uses TRBV28 and TRBJ2-1, with 8 bases that match TRBD2. CDR3 size: 16 residues. Germline loops: CDR1 MDHEN, CDR2 SYDVKM. J was trimmed by 4 bases and V by 4 bases; bases with no gene match: 9. The full variable domain, rest sourced from reference TRBV28 and TRBJ2-1, is DVKVTQSSRYLVKRTGEKVFLECVQDMDHENMFWYRQDPGLGLRLIYFSYDVKMKEKGDIPEGYSVSREKKERFSLILESASTNQTSMYLCASSSLAAHNYNEQFFGPGTRLTVL.

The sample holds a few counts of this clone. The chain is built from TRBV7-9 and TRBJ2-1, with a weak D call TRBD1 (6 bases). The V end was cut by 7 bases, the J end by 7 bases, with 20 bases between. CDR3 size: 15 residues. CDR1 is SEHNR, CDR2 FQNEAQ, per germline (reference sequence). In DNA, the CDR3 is TGTGCCAGCACGGTGGGTCGGGACATCGGGAATGAGCAGTTCTTC. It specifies CASTVGRDIGNEQFF.

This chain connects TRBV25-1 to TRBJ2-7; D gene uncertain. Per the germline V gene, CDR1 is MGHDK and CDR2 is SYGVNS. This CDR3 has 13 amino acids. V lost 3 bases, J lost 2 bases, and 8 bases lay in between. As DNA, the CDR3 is TGTGCCAGCAGTGAGTACCGTACCTACGAGCAGTACTTC. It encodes CASSEYRTYEQYF.

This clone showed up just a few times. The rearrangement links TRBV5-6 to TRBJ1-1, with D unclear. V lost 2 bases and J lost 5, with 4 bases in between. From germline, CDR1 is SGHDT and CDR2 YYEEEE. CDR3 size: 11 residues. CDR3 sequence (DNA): TGTGCCAGCAGCTTTAGGACTGAAGCTTTCTTT. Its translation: CASSFRTEAFF.

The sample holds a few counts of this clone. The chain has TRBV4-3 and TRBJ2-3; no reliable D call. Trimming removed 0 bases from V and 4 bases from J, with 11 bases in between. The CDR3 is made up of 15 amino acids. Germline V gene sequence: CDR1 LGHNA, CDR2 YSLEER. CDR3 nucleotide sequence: TGCGCCAGCAGCCAAGAATGGCATCGCCCAGATACGCAGTATTTT. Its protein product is CASSQEWHRPDTQYF.

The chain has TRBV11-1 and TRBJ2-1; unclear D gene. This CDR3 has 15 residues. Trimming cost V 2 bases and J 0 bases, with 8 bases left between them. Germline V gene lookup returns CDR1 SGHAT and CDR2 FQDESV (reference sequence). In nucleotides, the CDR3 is TGTGCCAGCAGCTTACGCCCAGGCTCCTACAATGAGCAGTTCTTC. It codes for CASSLRPGSYNEQFF.

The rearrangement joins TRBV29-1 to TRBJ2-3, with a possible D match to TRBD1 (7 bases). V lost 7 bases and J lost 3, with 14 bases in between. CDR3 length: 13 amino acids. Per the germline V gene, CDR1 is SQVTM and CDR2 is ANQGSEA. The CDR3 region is CSARQGGTDTQYF. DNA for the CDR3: TGCAGCGCCAGACAGGGAGGTACAGATACGCAGTATTTT.